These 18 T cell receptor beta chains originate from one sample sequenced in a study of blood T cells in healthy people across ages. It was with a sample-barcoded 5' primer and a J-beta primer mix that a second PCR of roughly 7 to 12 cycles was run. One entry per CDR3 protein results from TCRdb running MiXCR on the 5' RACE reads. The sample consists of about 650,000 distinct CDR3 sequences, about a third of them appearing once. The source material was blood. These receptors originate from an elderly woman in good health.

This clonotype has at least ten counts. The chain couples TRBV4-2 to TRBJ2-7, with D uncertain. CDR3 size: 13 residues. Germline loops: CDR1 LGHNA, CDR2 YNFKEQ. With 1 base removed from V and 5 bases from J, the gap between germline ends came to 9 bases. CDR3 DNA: TGTGCCAGCAGCCAAGGAGCTTTCGACGAGCAGTACTTC. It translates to CASSQGAFDEQYF.

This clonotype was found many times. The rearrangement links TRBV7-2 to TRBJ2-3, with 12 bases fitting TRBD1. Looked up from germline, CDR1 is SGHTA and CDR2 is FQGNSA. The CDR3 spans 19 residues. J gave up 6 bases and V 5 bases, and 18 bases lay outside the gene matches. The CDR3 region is CASSGRRLPGQGAVDTQYF. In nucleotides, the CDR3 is TGTGCCAGCAGCGGCAGGAGGTTACCGGGACAGGGGGCAGTGGATACGCAGTATTTT.

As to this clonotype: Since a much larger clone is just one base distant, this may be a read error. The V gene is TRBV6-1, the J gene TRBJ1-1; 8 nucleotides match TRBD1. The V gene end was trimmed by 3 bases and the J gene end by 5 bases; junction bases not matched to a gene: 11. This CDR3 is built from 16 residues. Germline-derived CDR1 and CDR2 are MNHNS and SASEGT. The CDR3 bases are TGTGCCAGCAGTGATGCCAGGGGGCGCGAGGGAACTGAAGCTTTCTTT. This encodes CASSDARGREGTEAFF.

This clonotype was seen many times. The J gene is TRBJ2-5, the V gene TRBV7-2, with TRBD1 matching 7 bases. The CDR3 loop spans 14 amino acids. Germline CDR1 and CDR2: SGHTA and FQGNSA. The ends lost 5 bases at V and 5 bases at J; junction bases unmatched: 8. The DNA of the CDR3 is TGTGCCAGCAGCCAGCACAGGGGTGGCGAGACCCAGTACTTC. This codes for CASSQHRGGETQYF.

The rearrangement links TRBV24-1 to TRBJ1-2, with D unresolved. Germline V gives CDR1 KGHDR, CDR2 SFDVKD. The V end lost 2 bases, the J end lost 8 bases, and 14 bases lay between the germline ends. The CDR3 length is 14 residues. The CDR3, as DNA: TGTGCCACCAGTGATTGGCGCGGCGTCCGGGGCTACACCTTC. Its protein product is CATSDWRGVRGYTF.

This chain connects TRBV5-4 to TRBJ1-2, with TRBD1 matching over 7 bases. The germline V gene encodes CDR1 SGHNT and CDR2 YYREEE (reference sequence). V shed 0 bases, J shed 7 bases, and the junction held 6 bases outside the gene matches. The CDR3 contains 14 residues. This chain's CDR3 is CASSLDGTERGYTF. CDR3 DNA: TGTGCCAGCAGCTTGGACGGGACAGAGCGTGGCTACACCTTC.

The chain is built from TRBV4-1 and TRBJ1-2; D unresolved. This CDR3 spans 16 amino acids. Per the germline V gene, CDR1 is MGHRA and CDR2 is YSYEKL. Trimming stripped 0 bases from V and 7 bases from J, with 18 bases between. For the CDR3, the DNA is TGCGCCAGCAGCCAAGATCCTGGGTTTGATTTTGGTGGCTACACCTTC. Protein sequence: CASSQDPGFDFGGYTF.

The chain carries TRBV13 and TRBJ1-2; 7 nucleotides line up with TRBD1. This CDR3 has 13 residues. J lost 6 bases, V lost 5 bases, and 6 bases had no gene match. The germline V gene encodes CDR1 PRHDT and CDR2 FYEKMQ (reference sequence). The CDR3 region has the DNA TGTGCCAGCAGCACCCGGACAGGTGATGGCTACACCTTC. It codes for CASSTRTGDGYTF.

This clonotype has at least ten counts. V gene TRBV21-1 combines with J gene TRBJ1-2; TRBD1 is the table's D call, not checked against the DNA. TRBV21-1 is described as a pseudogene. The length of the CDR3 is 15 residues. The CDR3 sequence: CASSKSHRRHYGYTF. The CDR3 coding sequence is TGTGCCAGCAGCAAATCTCACAGGCGGCACTATGGCTACACCTTC.

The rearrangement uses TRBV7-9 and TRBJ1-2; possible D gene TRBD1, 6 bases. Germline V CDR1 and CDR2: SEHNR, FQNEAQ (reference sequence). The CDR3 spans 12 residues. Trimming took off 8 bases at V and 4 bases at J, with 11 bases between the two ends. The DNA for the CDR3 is TGTGCCAGCCAGGAGGGGGGCTATGGCTACACCTTC. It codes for CASQEGGYGYTF. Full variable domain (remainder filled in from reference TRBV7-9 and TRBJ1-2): DTGVSQNPRHKITKRGQNVTFRCDPISEHNRLYWYRQTLGQGPEFLTYFQNEAQLEKSRLLSDRFSAERPKGSFSTLEIQRTEQGDSAMYLCASQEGGYGYTFGSGTRLTVV.

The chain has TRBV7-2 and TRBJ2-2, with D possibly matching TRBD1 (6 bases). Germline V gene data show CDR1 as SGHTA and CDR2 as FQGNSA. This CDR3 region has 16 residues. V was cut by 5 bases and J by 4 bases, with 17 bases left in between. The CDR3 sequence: CASSHRPTGGTGELFF. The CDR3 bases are TGTGCCAGCAGCCATCGGCCGACAGGAGGCACCGGGGAGCTGTTTTTT. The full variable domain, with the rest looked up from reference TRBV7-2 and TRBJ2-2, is GAGVSQSPSNKVTEKGKDVELRCDPISGHTALYWYRQSLGQGLEFLIYFQGNSAPDKSGLPSDRFSAERTGGSVSTLTIQRTQQEDSAVYLCASSHRPTGGTGELFFGEGSRLTVL.

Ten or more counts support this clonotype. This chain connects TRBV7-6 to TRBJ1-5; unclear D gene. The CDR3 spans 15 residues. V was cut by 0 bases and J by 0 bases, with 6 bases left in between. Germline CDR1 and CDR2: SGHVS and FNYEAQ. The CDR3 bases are TGTGCCAGCAGCTTAGCTAGACATAGCAATCAGCCCCAGCATTTT. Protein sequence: CASSLARHSNQPQHF.

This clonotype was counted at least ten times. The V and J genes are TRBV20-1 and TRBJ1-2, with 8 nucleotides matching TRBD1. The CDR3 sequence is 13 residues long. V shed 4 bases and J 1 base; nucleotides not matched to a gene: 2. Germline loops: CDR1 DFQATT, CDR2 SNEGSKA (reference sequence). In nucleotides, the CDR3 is TGCAGTGCTAACAGGGGGGTTAACTATGGCTACACCTTC. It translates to CSANRGVNYGYTF.

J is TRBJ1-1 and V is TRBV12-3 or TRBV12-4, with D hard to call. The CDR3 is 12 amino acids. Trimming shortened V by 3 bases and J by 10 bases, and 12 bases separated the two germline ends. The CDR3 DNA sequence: TGTGCCAGCAGTTTCAAGCGGGGTACAGCTTTCTTT. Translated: CASSFKRGTAFF.

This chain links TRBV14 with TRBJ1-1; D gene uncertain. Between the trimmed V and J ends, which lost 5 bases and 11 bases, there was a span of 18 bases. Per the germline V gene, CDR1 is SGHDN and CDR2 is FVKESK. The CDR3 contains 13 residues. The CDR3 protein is CASSEMYKSSAFF. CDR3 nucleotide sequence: TGTGCCAGCAGCGAAATGTACAAGTCTAGCGCTTTCTTT.

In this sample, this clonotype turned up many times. The CDR3 loop is CASSLRGQYEQYF. CDR3 nucleotides: TGTGCCAGCAGCTTAAGGGGGCAATACGAGCAGTACTTC. The genes are TRBV7-2 and TRBJ2-7, with 7 bases identical to TRBD1. V shed 2 bases, J shed 4 bases, and the junction held 2 bases outside the gene matches. The germline V gene has CDR1 SGHTA and CDR2 FQGNSA. The CDR3 runs 13 residues.

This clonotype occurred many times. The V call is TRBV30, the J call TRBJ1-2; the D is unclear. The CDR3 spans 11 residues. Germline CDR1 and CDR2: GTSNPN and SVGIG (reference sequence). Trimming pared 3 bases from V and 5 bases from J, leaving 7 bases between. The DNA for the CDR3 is TGTGCCTGGAGGGACGGATATGGCTACACCTTC. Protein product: CAWRDGYGYTF.

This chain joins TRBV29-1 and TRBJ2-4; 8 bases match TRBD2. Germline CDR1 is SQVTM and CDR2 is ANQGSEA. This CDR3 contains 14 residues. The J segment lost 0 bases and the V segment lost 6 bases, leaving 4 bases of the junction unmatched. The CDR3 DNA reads TGCAGCGTCACTAGCGGTCAAGCCAAAAACATTCAGTACTTC. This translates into CSVTSGQAKNIQYF.